The 13 T cell receptor beta chains presented below share a single source sample, sequenced in a study of cytomegalovirus exposure and HLA in healthy donors. Clones were read by immunoSEQ multiplex PCR, and TCRdb kept only the in-frame ones, dropping some. The data hold 100,000 to 150,000 clones, with 80% to 90% observed a single time. The sequenced material came from PBMCs. The receptors derive from a woman between 18 and 30 years old in good health and CMV-seronegative.

The chain combines TRBV11-3 with TRBJ2-3, with D possibly being TRBD2 (6 bases). This CDR3 has 14 residues. Trimming removed 1 base at V and 3 bases at J, with 8 bases between. Per the germline V gene, CDR1 is SGHNT and CDR2 is YENEEA. CDR3 region: CASSLGDLTDTQYF. CDR3 nucleotides: TGTGCCAGCAGCTTAGGGGACTTAACAGATACGCAGTATTTT.

V and J are TRBV5-1 and TRBJ1-5; no definite D call. V lost 0 bases, J lost 7 bases, and 11 bases lay in between. CDR1 is SGHRS, CDR2 YFSETQ, per germline. The CDR3 sequence is 14 residues long. The CDR3 DNA sequence: TGCGCCAGCAGCTTGGGATCGGGTTCGCAGCCCCAGCATTTT. Its protein product is CASSLGSGSQPQHF. Together with reference TRBV5-1 and TRBJ1-5, the CDR3 gives the full variable domain: KAGVTQTPRYLIKTRGQQVTLSCSPISGHRSVSWYQQTPGQGLQFLFEYFSETQRNKGNFPGRFSGRQFSNSRSEMNVSTLELGDSALYLCASSLGSGSQPQHFGDGTRLSIL.

This chain links TRBV5-1 with TRBJ1-1; the D is unclear. Trimming shortened V by 3 bases and J by 5 bases, and 11 bases separated the two germline ends. CDR1 is SGHRS and CDR2 is YFSETQ in the germline V gene. This CDR3 spans 13 amino acids. CDR3 DNA sequence: TGCGCCAGCAGCTGGGCAGTAGGAACTGAAGCTTTCTTT. Encoded protein: CASSWAVGTEAFF. Together with reference TRBV5-1 and TRBJ1-1, the CDR3 gives the full variable domain: KAGVTQTPRYLIKTRGQQVTLSCSPISGHRSVSWYQQTPGQGLQFLFEYFSETQRNKGNFPGRFSGRQFSNSRSEMNVSTLELGDSALYLCASSWAVGTEAFFGQGTRLTVV.

This sequence joins TRBV18 and TRBJ2-2, with TRBD2 as a possible D gene (5 bases). The germline V gene has CDR1 KGHSH and CDR2 LQKENI. V lost 3 bases and J 1 base, leaving 9 bases between the germline ends. This CDR3 has 15 residues. The CDR3 loop is CASSPEVGNTGELFF. CDR3 DNA: TGTGCCAGCTCACCGGAGGTAGGGAACACCGGGGAGCTGTTTTTT. The full variable domain, in which reference TRBV18 and TRBJ2-2 provide the parts outside the CDR3, is NAGVMQNPRHLVRRRGQEARLRCSPMKGHSHVYWYRQLPEEGLKFMVYLQKENIIDESGMPKERFSAEFPKEGPSILRIQQVVRGDSAAYFCASSPEVGNTGELFFGEGSRLTVL.

The chain uses TRBV5-5 and TRBJ2-1, with D uncertain. Germline CDR1 reads SGHKS; CDR2 reads YYEKEE (reference sequence). The CDR3 is 12 amino acids. Trimming pared 3 bases from V and 8 bases from J, leaving 9 bases between. The chain's CDR3 is CASSSRLDEQFF. CDR3 sequence (DNA): TGTGCCAGCAGCTCTCGGTTGGATGAGCAGTTCTTC.

The chain combines TRBV2 with TRBJ1-2; possible D gene TRBD1, 5 bases. This CDR3 is 16 amino acids long. Germline CDR1 and CDR2: SNHLY and FYNNEI. V gave up 6 bases and J gave up 0 bases, with 17 bases separating them. CDR3 region: CASSRNWGKANYGYTF. As DNA, the CDR3 is TGTGCCAGCAGCCGTAACTGGGGCAAAGCTAACTATGGCTACACCTTC.

The gene calls are TRBV6-5 and TRBJ2-7; D possibly corresponds to TRBD2 (5 bases). Germline V gene data show CDR1 as MNHEY and CDR2 as SVGAGI. The CDR3 runs to 15 residues. V was cut by 4 bases and J by 3 bases, with 16 bases left in between. The CDR3 sequence is CASSFTRRYFYEQYF. The CDR3, as DNA: TGTGCCAGCAGTTTCACTAGGAGATACTTCTACGAGCAGTACTTC.

The chain joins TRBV5-4 to TRBJ1-2; D unresolved. Looked up from germline, CDR1 is SGHNT and CDR2 is YYREEE (reference sequence). The V gene lost 2 bases and the J gene lost 0 bases, with 8 bases spanning the gap. The CDR3 sequence is 14 residues long. CDR3 residues: CASSLYTANYGYTF. CDR3 DNA sequence: TGTGCCAGCAGCTTATATACAGCTAACTATGGCTACACCTTC.

V gene TRBV4-1 combines with J gene TRBJ1-2, with D perhaps matching TRBD1 (6 bases). From germline, CDR1 is MGHRA and CDR2 YSYEKL. Trimming left V 1 base short and J 5 bases short, with 11 bases between. The CDR3 has 14 residues. This CDR3 reads CASSQGTDIYGYTF. CDR3 DNA: TGCGCCAGCAGCCAAGGGACAGACATTTATGGCTACACCTTC.

Written as DNA, the CDR3 is TGTGCCAGTAACCGGGTCCATCAGCCCCAGCATTTT. Amino acids: CASNRVHQPQHF. V gene TRBV19 combines with J gene TRBJ1-5; D is undetermined. CDR1 is LNHDA, CDR2 SQIVND, per germline (reference sequence). The CDR3 has 12 amino acids. The ends were cut back, 7 bases at V and 5 bases at J, with 9 bases in the middle. Supplemented by reference TRBV19 and TRBJ1-5, the full variable domain reads DGGITQSPKYLFRKEGQNVTLSCEQNLNHDAMYWYRQDPGQGLRLIYYSQIVNDFQKGDIAEGYSVSREKKESFPLTVTSAQKNPTAFYLCASNRVHQPQHFGDGTRLSIL.

The CDR3 coding sequence is TGTGCCAGCAAGCGAAGAGACGACGGCTACACCTTC. It codes for CASKRRDDGYTF. The chain couples TRBV7-9 to TRBJ1-2, with D hard to call. The ends were cut back, 7 bases at V and 8 bases at J, with 14 bases in the middle. The CDR3 is 12 amino acids. In germline, CDR1 is SEHNR, CDR2 FQNEAQ (reference sequence).

The chain carries TRBV28 and TRBJ2-1; D is perhaps TRBD2 (6 bases). The length of the CDR3 is 14 residues. Germline V gene lookup returns CDR1 MDHEN and CDR2 SYDVKM. V lost 5 bases to trimming and J lost 6 bases, with 14 bases between them. The CDR3 reads CASSPTSLLNEQFF. CDR3 sequence (DNA): TGTGCCAGCAGTCCCACTAGCCTCCTCAATGAGCAGTTCTTC.

The chain joins TRBV30 to TRBJ1-1; 11 positions match TRBD1. Trimming took 5 bases from V and 4 from J; bases not matched to a gene: 3. From germline, CDR1 is GTSNPN and CDR2 SVGIG (reference sequence). The CDR3 has 13 residues. For the CDR3, the DNA is TGTGCCTGGCAAGGACAGGGGGCCACTGAAGCTTTCTTT. Protein product: CAWQGQGATEAFF. Together with reference TRBV30 and TRBJ1-1, the CDR3 gives the full variable domain: SQTIHQWPATLVQPVGSPLSLECTVEGTSNPNLYWYRQAAGRGLQLLFYSVGIGQISSEVPQNLSASRPQDRQFILSSKKLLLSDSGFYLCAWQGQGATEAFFGQGTRLTVV.